These 5 T cell receptor beta chains share one sample of origin, sequenced in a study of monozygotic twins with inflammatory bowel disease. From the 5' RACE reads, TCRdb lists one entry per CDR3 protein and no DNA. The ten most abundant clones cover approximately 2.4% of a sample with some 400,000 distinct CDR3 sequences. Sequenced: blood. These TCRs come from a human donor with ulcerative colitis or Crohn's disease, or a healthy co-twin of an affected twin (not recorded which).

V is TRBV7-2 and J is TRBJ2-3; without DNA, the TCRdb call of TRBD2 cannot be checked. The V gene's germline CDR1 is SGHTA and CDR2 FQGNSA. This CDR3 has 13 residues. This CDR3 is CASSREPAVGQYF.

V usage is TRBV7-9 and J usage is TRBJ2-3. The germline V gene encodes CDR1 SEHNR and CDR2 FQNEAQ (reference sequence). The CDR3 is 12 residues long. This CDR3 is CASKSSTDTQYF. Drawing the rest from reference TRBV7-9 and TRBJ2-3, the complete variable domain is DTGVSQNPRHKITKRGQNVTFRCDPISEHNRLYWYRQTLGQGPEFLTYFQNEAQLEKSRLLSDRFSAERPKGSFSTLEIQRTEQGDSAMYLCASKSSTDTQYFGPGTRLTVL.

This chain links TRBV4-2 with TRBJ2-3; the TRBD2 assignment by TCRdb is unverifiable without DNA. Germline CDR1 reads LGHNA; CDR2 reads YNFKEQ. The CDR3 runs to 15 residues. The CDR3 reads CASSRGGASADTQYF.

The rearrangement uses TRBV7-3 and TRBJ2-1. The CDR3 sequence is 15 residues long. Per germline, CDR1 SGHTA and CDR2 FQGTGA. CDR3 protein: CASSLKPPPYNEQFF.

The V and J genes are TRBV11-2 and TRBJ2-3; TCRdb designates TRBD2, a call that cannot be tested without DNA. This CDR3 spans 13 amino acids. Germline-derived CDR1 and CDR2 are SGHAT and FQNNGV. The CDR3 reads CASSPLGTSGEYF.